Each of the 13 T cell receptor beta chains below was sequenced from the same sample in a study of shared clonotypes between healthy human individuals. Clones were read by immunoSEQ multiplex PCR, and TCRdb kept only the in-frame ones, dropping some. Of 850,000 to 1,200,000 clones in the sample, under 80% were seen once. Sequences were obtained from memory CD4+ T cells sorted from blood. Subset denoted: CD45RA-negative fraction. Receptors were obtained from a man in his late teens or twenties in good health.

This clone was found a few times. The rearrangement links TRBV27 to TRBJ2-1; D gene uncertain. V lost 7 bases to trimming and J lost 0 bases, with 13 bases between them. Germline V gene lookup returns CDR1 MNHEY and CDR2 SMNVEV (reference sequence). The CDR3 loop spans 15 amino acids. CDR3 sequence (DNA): TGTGCCAGCACCCCAATGGAAAGCTCCTACAATGAGCAGTTCTTC. Residues: CASTPMESSYNEQFF.

This sequence joins TRBV11-3 and TRBJ2-3, with TRBD2 as a possible D gene (6 bases). Germline V CDR1 and CDR2: SGHNT, YENEEA. The V gene lost 3 bases and the J gene lost 2 bases, with 18 bases spanning the gap. This CDR3 spans 17 amino acids. CDR3 DNA: TGTGCCAGCAGCTTCGGTTGGGGGGACCCAGACACAGATACGCAGTATTTT. Translated, it gives CASSFGWGDPDTDTQYF.

The V gene is TRBV7-6, the J gene TRBJ1-6, with D possibly being TRBD1 (5 bases). Deletions cut 4 bases from V and 6 bases from J, with 7 bases between. There are 13 residues in the CDR3. Looked up from germline, CDR1 is SGHVS and CDR2 is FNYEAQ. CDR3 bases: TGTGCCAGCAGCTCCGGGACTAATTCACCCCTCCACTTT. Translation gives CASSSGTNSPLHF.

The genes are TRBV28 and TRBJ1-2; no definite D call. This CDR3 spans 13 amino acids. Trimming took off 6 bases at V and 1 base at J, with 9 bases between the two ends. The germline CDR1 and CDR2 sequences are MDHEN and SYDVKM. CDR3 amino acids: CASSRTLNYGYTF. The CDR3, as DNA: TGTGCCAGCAGCCGTACACTTAACTATGGCTACACCTTC.

CDR3 sequence: CASSLGGSTGELFF. The CDR3 DNA follows: TGTGCCAGCAGCTTAGGGGGCAGCACCGGGGAGCTGTTTTTT. This chain joins TRBV7-3 and TRBJ2-2, with D perhaps matching TRBD1 (6 bases). The CDR3 extends over 14 amino acids. V lost 2 bases, J lost 4 bases, and 8 bases lay in between. Looked up from germline, CDR1 is SGHTA and CDR2 is FQGTGA.

J is TRBJ2-2 and V is TRBV4-2; D is perhaps TRBD1 (5 bases). The CDR3 has 16 amino acids. Trimming pared 0 bases from V and 2 bases from J, leaving 10 bases between. Germline assignment: CDR1 LGHNA and CDR2 YNFKEQ. CDR3 sequence (DNA): TGTGCCAGCAGCCAAGATAATCAGGGCAACACCGGGGAGCTGTTTTTT. The encoded protein is CASSQDNQGNTGELFF.

V and J are TRBV19 and TRBJ2-1; possibly TRBD1 for D (5 bases). V was shortened by 6 bases and J by 2 bases, with 14 bases between the two germline ends. CDR3 length equals 15 residues. The germline V gene has CDR1 LNHDA and CDR2 SQIVND (reference sequence). CDR3 nucleotides: TGTGCCAGTAGCCGTGACAGCCGGCCCTACAATGAGCAGTTCTTC. This translates into CASSRDSRPYNEQFF.

This chain joins TRBV13 and TRBJ1-1, with 11 bases lining up with TRBD1. The J segment lost 5 bases and the V segment lost 5 bases, leaving 13 bases of the junction unmatched. This CDR3 region has 17 residues. Germline CDR1 reads PRHDT; CDR2 reads FYEKMQ (reference sequence). CDR3 sequence reads: CASSRKDRGHGETEAFF. The CDR3 coding sequence is TGTGCCAGCAGCAGGAAGGACAGGGGGCATGGGGAAACTGAAGCTTTCTTT.

This chain connects TRBV4-1 to TRBJ2-7, with D uncertain. The CDR3 length is 15 residues. CDR1 is MGHRA, CDR2 YSYEKL, per germline. V shed 4 bases and J shed 2 bases, with 15 bases lying between them. The CDR3 spells CASSPHPDRTYEQYF. CDR3 bases: TGCGCCAGCAGCCCCCACCCGGATCGCACCTACGAGCAGTACTTC.

The chain uses TRBV5-1 and TRBJ2-3, with 9 bases lining up with TRBD2. Germline loops: CDR1 SGHRS, CDR2 YFSETQ. The length of the CDR3 is 15 residues. J gave up 2 bases and V 3 bases, and 4 bases lay outside the gene matches. The CDR3 DNA sequence: TGCGCCAGCAGCTCAGCGGGGGGCAACACAGATACGCAGTATTTT. Encoded protein: CASSSAGGNTDTQYF.

The chain joins TRBV7-2 to TRBJ2-3; D might be TRBD2 (6 bases). V dropped 2 bases and J dropped 1 base, with 10 bases sitting between them. This CDR3 spans 15 amino acids. CDR1 is SGHTA and CDR2 is FQGNSA in the germline V gene. CDR3 loop: CASSLTERGTDTQYF. Here the CDR3 DNA reads TGTGCCAGCAGCTTAACCGAGCGGGGCACAGATACGCAGTATTTT.

The genes are TRBV15 and TRBJ1-1; D is unresolved. V was shortened by 1 base and J by 3 bases, with 15 bases between the two germline ends. Germline lookup yields CDR1 LNHNV and CDR2 YYDKDF (reference sequence). The CDR3 totals 16 residues. The CDR3 nucleotides are TGTGCCACCAGCAGAGGGGAGGGTCGGACCGACACTGAAGCTTTCTTT. Protein product: CATSRGEGRTDTEAFF.

The chain has TRBV28 and TRBJ2-5; 9 bases line up with TRBD2. Germline CDR1 reads MDHEN; CDR2 reads SYDVKM. V was pared by 3 bases and J by 5 bases, with 7 bases of the junction left unmatched. The CDR3 spans 15 residues. The CDR3 DNA reads as TGTGCCAGCAGTTTGCGCGGGGGGGCCTGGGAGACCCAGTACTTC. Translated: CASSLRGGAWETQYF.